Described below is a single TCR beta chain sequence and its context. Antigen unknown. The sample comes from a study of T cell responses to AZD1222 COVID-19 vaccine. Study-level background: Both about-4-week and about-12-week second-dose recipients were combined.

This CDR3 is built from 16 residues. From germline, CDR1 is KGHSH and CDR2 LQKENI. V shed 3 bases and J 6 bases; nucleotides not matched to a gene: 7. The assay was immunoSEQ multiplex PCR, and TCRdb's table has in-frame clones only and misses some. Of roughly 250,000 clones listed, 93% are singletons. Study results and limitations: An increase in Spike-specific TCR breadth and depth was observed after two AZD1222 doses. Possibly, clonal diversity was underestimated; donors were largely white British and included more females. Repertoires were collected only later (after the peak T cell response had occurred).

The origin of this receptor is an adult in good health. The V and J genes are TRBV18 and TRBJ1-5; 11 nucleotides line up with TRBD1. Sequenced here: peripheral blood, sampled on day 0 of AZD1222 vaccination. The CDR3 DNA follows: TGTGCCAGCTCACCCTCTGGACAGGGGGCGGGTCAGCCCCAGCATTTT. Protein product: CASSPSGQGAGQPQHF.